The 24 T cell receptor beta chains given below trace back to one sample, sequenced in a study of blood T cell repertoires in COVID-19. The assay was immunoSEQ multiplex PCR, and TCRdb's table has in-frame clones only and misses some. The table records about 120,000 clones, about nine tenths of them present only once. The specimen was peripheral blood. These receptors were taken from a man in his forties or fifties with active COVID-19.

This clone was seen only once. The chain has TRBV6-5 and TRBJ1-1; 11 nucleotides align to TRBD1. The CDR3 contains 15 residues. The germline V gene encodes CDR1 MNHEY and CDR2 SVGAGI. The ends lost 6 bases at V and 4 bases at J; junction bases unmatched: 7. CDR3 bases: TGTGCCAGCAGCCTGGACAGGGGGCGAAGCACTGAAGCTTTCTTT. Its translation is CASSLDRGRSTEAFF.

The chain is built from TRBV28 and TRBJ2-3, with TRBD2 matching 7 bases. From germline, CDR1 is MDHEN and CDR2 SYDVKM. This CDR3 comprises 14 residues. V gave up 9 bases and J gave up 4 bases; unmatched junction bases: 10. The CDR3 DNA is TGTGCCAGTCTGGGCGGGAGAAGTTCAGATACGCAGTATTTT. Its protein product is CASLGGRSSDTQYF.

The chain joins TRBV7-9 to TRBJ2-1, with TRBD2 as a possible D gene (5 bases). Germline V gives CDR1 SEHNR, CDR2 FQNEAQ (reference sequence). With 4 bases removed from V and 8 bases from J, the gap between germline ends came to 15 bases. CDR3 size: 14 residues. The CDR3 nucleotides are TGTGCCAGCAGCTCATCAACGACTACCGATGAGCAGTTCTTC. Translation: CASSSSTTTDEQFF.

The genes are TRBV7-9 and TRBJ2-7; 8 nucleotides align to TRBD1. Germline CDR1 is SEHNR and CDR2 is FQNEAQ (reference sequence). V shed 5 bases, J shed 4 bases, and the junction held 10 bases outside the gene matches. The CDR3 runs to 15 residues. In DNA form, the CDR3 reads TGTGCCAGCAGCGATGACAGGGGCCTGCGGTACGAGCAGTACTTC. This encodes CASSDDRGLRYEQYF. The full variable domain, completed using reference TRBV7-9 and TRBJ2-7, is DTGVSQNPRHKITKRGQNVTFRCDPISEHNRLYWYRQTLGQGPEFLTYFQNEAQLEKSRLLSDRFSAERPKGSFSTLEIQRTEQGDSAMYLCASSDDRGLRYEQYFGPGTRLTVT.

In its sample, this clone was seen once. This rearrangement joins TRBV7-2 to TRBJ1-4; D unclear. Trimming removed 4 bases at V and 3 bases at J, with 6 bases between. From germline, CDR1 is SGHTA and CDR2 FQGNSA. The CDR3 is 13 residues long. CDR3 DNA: TGTGCCAGCAGCTACGGTCCTAATGAAAAACTGTTTTTT. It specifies CASSYGPNEKLFF. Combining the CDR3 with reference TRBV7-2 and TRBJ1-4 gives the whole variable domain GAGVSQSPSNKVTEKGKDVELRCDPISGHTALYWYRQSLGQGLEFLIYFQGNSAPDKSGLPSDRFSAERTGGSVSTLTIQRTQQEDSAVYLCASSYGPNEKLFFGSGTQLSVL.

CDR3 sequence (DNA): TGCAGCGTCACAAGCGCAAAACCGGATGGCTACACCTTC. Its translation is CSVTSAKPDGYTF. The chain carries TRBV29-1 and TRBJ1-2; D is unclear. Per the germline V gene, CDR1 is SQVTM and CDR2 is ANQGSEA. V gave up 6 bases and J gave up 6 bases, with 17 bases separating them. This CDR3 is 13 amino acids long.

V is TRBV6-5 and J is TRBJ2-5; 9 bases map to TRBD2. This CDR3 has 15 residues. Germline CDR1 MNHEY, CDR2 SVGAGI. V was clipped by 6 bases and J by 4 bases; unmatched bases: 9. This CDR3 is CASSLGGTSRETQYF. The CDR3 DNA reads TGTGCCAGCAGCCTGGGTGGGACTAGCAGAGAGACCCAGTACTTC.

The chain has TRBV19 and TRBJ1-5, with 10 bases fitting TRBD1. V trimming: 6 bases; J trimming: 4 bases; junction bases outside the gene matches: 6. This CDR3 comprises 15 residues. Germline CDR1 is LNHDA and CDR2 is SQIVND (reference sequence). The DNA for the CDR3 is TGTGCCAGTAGCCTAATGGACAGGGGGAATCAGCCCCAGCATTTT. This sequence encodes CASSLMDRGNQPQHF. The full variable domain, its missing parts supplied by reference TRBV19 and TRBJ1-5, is DGGITQSPKYLFRKEGQNVTLSCEQNLNHDAMYWYRQDPGQGLRLIYYSQIVNDFQKGDIAEGYSVSREKKESFPLTVTSAQKNPTAFYLCASSLMDRGNQPQHFGDGTRLSIL.

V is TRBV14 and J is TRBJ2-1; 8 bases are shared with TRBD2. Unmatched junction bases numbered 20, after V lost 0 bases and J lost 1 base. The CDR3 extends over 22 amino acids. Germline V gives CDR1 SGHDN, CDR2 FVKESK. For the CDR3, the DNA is TGTGCCAGCAGCCAAGATCCGCGCCAAGTTCGGGGGGGCCATCTATCCTACAATGAGCAGTTCTTC. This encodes CASSQDPRQVRGGHLSYNEQFF.

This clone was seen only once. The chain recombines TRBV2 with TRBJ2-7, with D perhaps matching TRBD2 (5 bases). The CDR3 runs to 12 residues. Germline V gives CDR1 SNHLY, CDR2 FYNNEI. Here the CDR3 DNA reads TGTGCAGGCGGACTGACGACCTACGAGCAGTACTTC. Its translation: CAGGLTTYEQYF.

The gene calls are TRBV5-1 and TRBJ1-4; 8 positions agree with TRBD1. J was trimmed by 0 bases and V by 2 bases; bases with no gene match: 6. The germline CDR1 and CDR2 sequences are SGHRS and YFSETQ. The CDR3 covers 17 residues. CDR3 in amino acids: CASSLLPQGATNEKLFF. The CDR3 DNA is TGCGCCAGCAGCTTACTCCCACAGGGGGCAACTAATGAAAAACTGTTTTTT. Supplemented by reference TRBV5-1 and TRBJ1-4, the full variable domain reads KAGVTQTPRYLIKTRGQQVTLSCSPISGHRSVSWYQQTPGQGLQFLFEYFSETQRNKGNFPGRFSGRQFSNSRSEMNVSTLELGDSALYLCASSLLPQGATNEKLFFGSGTQLSVL.

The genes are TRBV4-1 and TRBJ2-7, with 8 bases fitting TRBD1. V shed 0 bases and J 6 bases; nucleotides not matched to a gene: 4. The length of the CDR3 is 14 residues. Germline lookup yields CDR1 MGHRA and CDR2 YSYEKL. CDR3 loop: CASSQESRGPEQYF. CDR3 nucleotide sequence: TGCGCCAGCAGCCAAGAATCCAGGGGGCCCGAGCAGTACTTC.

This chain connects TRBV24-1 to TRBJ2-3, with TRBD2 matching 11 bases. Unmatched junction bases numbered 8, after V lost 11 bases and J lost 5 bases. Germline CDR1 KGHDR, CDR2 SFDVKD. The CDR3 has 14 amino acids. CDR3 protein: CAISSSGGKDTQYF. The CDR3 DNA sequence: TGTGCCATCTCTTCTAGCGGGGGGAAAGATACGCAGTATTTT.

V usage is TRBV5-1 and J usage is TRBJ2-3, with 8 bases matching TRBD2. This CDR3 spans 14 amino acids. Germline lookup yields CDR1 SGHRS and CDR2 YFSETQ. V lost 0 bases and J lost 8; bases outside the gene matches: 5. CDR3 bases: TGCGCCAGCAGCTTGGCCGGGCTAGCGGGTACGCAGTATTTT. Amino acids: CASSLAGLAGTQYF.

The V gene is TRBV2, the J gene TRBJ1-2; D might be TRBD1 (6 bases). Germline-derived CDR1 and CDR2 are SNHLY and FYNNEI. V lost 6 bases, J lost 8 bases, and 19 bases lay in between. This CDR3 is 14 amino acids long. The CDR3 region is CASRIDRTYQGYTF. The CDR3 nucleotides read TGTGCCAGCAGAATCGACAGGACCTATCAAGGCTACACCTTC.

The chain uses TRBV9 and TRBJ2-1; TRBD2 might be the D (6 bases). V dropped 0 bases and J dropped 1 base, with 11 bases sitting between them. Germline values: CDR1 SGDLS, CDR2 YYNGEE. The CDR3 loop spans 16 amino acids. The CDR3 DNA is TGTGCCAGCAGCGTAGCAGCGGGCCAATCCTACAATGAGCAGTTCTTC. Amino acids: CASSVAAGQSYNEQFF.

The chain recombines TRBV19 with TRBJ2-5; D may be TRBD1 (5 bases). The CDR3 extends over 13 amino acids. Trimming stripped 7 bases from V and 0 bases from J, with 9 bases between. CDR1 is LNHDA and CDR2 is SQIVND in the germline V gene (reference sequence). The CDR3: CASKRQNQETQYF. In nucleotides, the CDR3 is TGTGCCAGTAAACGACAGAACCAAGAGACCCAGTACTTC.

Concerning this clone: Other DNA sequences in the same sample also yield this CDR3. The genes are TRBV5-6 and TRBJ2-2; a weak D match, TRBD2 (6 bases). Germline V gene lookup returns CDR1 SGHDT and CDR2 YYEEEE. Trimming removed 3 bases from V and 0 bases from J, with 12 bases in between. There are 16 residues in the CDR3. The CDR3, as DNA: TGTGCCAGCAGCTGGGGGACGGGGGCGAACACCGGGGAGCTGTTTTTT. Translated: CASSWGTGANTGELFF.

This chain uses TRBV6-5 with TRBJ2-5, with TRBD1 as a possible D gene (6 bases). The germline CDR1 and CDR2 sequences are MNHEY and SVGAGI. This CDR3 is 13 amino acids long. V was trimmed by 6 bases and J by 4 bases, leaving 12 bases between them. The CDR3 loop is CASRPGVAETQYF. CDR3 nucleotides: TGTGCCAGCAGACCAGGGGTCGCAGAGACCCAGTACTTC.

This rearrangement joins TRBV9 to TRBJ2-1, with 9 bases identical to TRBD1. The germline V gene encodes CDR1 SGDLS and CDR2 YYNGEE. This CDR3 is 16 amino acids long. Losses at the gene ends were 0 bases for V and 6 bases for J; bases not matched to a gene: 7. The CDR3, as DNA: TGTGCCAGCAGCGTAGATCACGGGACAGGGACCAATGAGCAGTTCTTC. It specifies CASSVDHGTGTNEQFF.

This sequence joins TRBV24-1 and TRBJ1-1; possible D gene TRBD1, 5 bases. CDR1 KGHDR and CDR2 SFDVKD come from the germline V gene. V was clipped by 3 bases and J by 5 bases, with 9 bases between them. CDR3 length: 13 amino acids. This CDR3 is CATSDARGTEAFF. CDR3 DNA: TGTGCCACCAGTGATGCACGGGGGACTGAAGCTTTCTTT.

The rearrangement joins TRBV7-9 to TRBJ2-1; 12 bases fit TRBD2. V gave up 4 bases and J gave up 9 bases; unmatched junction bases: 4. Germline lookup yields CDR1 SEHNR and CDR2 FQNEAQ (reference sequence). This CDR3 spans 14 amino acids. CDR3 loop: CASSSGLAGTEQFF. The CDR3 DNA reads TGTGCCAGCAGCTCGGGACTAGCGGGCACTGAGCAGTTCTTC.

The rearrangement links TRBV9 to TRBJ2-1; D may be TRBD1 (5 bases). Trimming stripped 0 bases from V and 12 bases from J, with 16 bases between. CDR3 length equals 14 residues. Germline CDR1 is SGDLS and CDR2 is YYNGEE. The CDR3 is CASSVEGPNVGQFF. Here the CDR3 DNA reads TGTGCCAGCAGCGTAGAGGGGCCCAATGTCGGGCAGTTCTTC.

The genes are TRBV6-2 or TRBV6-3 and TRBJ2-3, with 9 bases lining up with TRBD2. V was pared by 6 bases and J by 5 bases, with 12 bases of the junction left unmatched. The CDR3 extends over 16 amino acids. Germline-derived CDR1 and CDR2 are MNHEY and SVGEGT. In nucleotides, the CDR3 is TGTGCCAGCAGCCCTAACCCTAGCGGGATGGTAGATACGCAGTATTTT. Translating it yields CASSPNPSGMVDTQYF.